These 30 T cell receptor beta chains were all obtained from the same sample, sequenced in a study of blood T cells in healthy people across ages. A J-beta primer mix and a sample-barcoded 5' primer were used in a second PCR of roughly 6 to 11 cycles. TCRdb passed the 5' RACE reads through MiXCR, listing each CDR3 protein once. Of about 800,000 distinct CDR3 sequences in the sample, roughly 25% are singletons; the top ten hold 3% to 4.5%. Separately, the same data were catalogued under a study of T cells of mothers and their children.

Sequences were obtained from blood. The origin of the receptors is a boy aged 10-17 years in good health.

The CDR3 is CASSDSSNSPLHF. The CDR3 nucleotides are TGTGCCAGCAGTGACAGTTCTAATTCACCCCTCCACTTT. The rearrangement links TRBV6-4 to TRBJ1-6; D is uncertain. Germline V gene data show CDR1 as MRHNA and CDR2 as SNTAGT. The CDR3 loop spans 13 amino acids. V lost 2 bases, J lost 6 bases, and 5 bases lay in between.

In this sample, this clonotype turned up a few times. The genes are TRBV12-3 or TRBV12-4 and TRBJ2-5, with TRBD1 matching over 12 bases. After removal of 0 bases from V and 4 bases from J, the junction contained 12 bases not matched to a gene. CDR3 length equals 19 residues. The CDR3 region is CASSLALRDRGRFRETQYF. CDR3 sequence (DNA): TGTGCCAGCAGTTTAGCGCTAAGGGACAGGGGGCGTTTTCGAGAGACCCAGTACTTC.

The rearrangement joins TRBV18 to TRBJ2-5, with TRBD2 matching over 7 bases. The CDR3 spans 15 residues. J lost 2 bases, V lost 6 bases, and 9 bases had no gene match. In germline, CDR1 is KGHSH, CDR2 LQKENI. CDR3 region: CASSPSSGTQETQYF. The CDR3 DNA reads as TGTGCCAGCTCGCCCTCTAGCGGTACACAAGAGACCCAGTACTTC.

The CDR3 DNA reads TGCGCCAGCAGCCCGTTTCTAGGACGAGGCTCCTACAATGAGCAGTTCTTC. Translating it yields CASSPFLGRGSYNEQFF. The V and J genes are TRBV5-1 and TRBJ2-1; D unresolved. Per the germline V gene, CDR1 is SGHRS and CDR2 is YFSETQ. Trimming removed 4 bases at V and 0 bases at J, with 17 bases between. CDR3 length: 17 amino acids.

The chain combines TRBV5-1 with TRBJ1-2; the D gene is possibly TRBD1 (5 bases). V lost 1 base and J lost 2, with 18 bases in between. The CDR3 spans 17 residues. The germline V gene encodes CDR1 SGHRS and CDR2 YFSETQ. The CDR3 coding sequence is TGCGCCAGCAGCTTGATCGGAGAACAGGTTGGGAACTATGGCTACACCTTC. Translating gives CASSLIGEQVGNYGYTF.

The chain joins TRBV28 to TRBJ2-5; D is undetermined. The J call may be incorrect, as the DNA end agrees better with TRBJ2-1. From germline, CDR1 is MDHEN and CDR2 SYDVKM. The CDR3 is made up of 15 amino acids. The CDR3 nucleotides are TGTGCCAGCAGTTTAAGCATGATAGTTAAAAATGAGCAGTTCTTC. It specifies CASSLSMIVKNEQFF.

This clonotype was seen more than once but under ten times. The V call is TRBV27, the J call TRBJ1-1, with a possible D match to TRBD1 (5 bases). Between the trimmed V and J ends, which lost 9 bases and 0 bases, there was a span of 17 bases. The CDR3 loop spans 15 amino acids. The V gene's germline CDR1 is MNHEY and CDR2 SMNVEV (reference sequence). The CDR3 DNA is TGTGCCAGTTCGAGGGGAGGGGCGATGAACACTGAAGCTTTCTTT. It specifies CASSRGGAMNTEAFF.

The genes are TRBV20-1 and TRBJ1-3; D gene unclear. Germline V gene sequence: CDR1 DFQATT, CDR2 SNEGSKA (reference sequence). The V end lost 2 bases, the J end lost 4 bases, and 12 bases lay between the germline ends. CDR3 size: 14 residues. The CDR3 protein is CSARPWGSGNTIYF. The CDR3 nucleotides are TGCAGTGCTAGACCTTGGGGTTCGGGAAACACCATATATTTT.

This chain uses TRBV7-2 with TRBJ1-3; TRBD1 is a possible D gene (5 bases). Germline V gene data show CDR1 as SGHTA and CDR2 as FQGNSA. CDR3 size: 17 residues. Trimming stripped 2 bases from V and 0 bases from J, with 14 bases between. CDR3 sequence (DNA): TGTGCCAGCAGCTTATTTTCAGGGATATCCTCTGGAAACACCATATATTTT. This translates into CASSLFSGISSGNTIYF.

The chain joins TRBV12-3 or TRBV12-4 to TRBJ1-2; TRBD1 might be the D (5 bases). This CDR3 spans 15 amino acids. The ends were cut back, 6 bases at V and 6 bases at J, with 20 bases in the middle. CDR3 protein: CASSLSTGGSHGYTF. CDR3 bases: TGTGCCAGCAGCCTTTCTACCGGGGGATCCCATGGCTACACCTTC.

This clonotype was detected only a few times. The V call is TRBV28, the J call TRBJ2-4; 12 bases line up with TRBD2. The CDR3 spans 16 residues. The germline gives CDR1 MDHEN, CDR2 SYDVKM. The ends lost 3 bases at V and 4 bases at J; junction bases unmatched: 4. The CDR3 loop reads CASSFGLAGYKNIQYF. The CDR3 coding sequence is TGTGCCAGCAGTTTTGGACTAGCGGGGTATAAAAACATTCAGTACTTC.

This clonotype was seen more than once but under ten times. J is TRBJ1-2 and V is TRBV6-5; D is possibly TRBD1 (6 bases). Trimming left V 6 bases short and J 5 bases short, with 10 bases between. Germline loops: CDR1 MNHEY, CDR2 SVGAGI. The CDR3 spans 12 residues. The chain's CDR3 is CASRQTGYGYTF. The CDR3 DNA is TGTGCCAGCAGACAAACAGGGTATGGCTACACCTTC.

This clonotype has a handful of counts. CDR3 sequence: CATSREQRGTGELFF. The CDR3 nucleotides are TGTGCCACCAGCAGAGAACAACGTGGCACCGGGGAGCTGTTTTTT. This chain links TRBV15 with TRBJ2-2; D unclear. The CDR3 totals 15 residues. Trimming took off 0 bases at V and 4 bases at J, with 9 bases between the two ends. Germline V gene lookup returns CDR1 LNHNV and CDR2 YYDKDF (reference sequence).

Note on this clonotype: Because the CDR3 is missing its conserved closing phenylalanine or tryptophan, this is likely a read error. The chain carries TRBV9 and TRBJ1-5; D remains unclear. V was shortened by 0 bases and J by 1 base, with 8 bases between the two germline ends. Per the germline V gene, CDR1 is SGDLS and CDR2 is YYNGEE. The CDR3 totals 15 residues. This CDR3 is CASSVGGSSNQPQHL. In DNA, the CDR3 is TGTGCCAGCAGCGTAGGAGGGTCCAGCAATCAGCCCCAGCATCTT.

The J gene is TRBJ2-7, the V gene TRBV18; no firm D call. From germline, CDR1 is KGHSH and CDR2 LQKENI. With 4 bases removed from V and 6 bases from J, the gap between germline ends came to 13 bases. The CDR3 sequence is 13 residues long. CDR3 DNA: TGTGCCAGCTCACTCGACACAGCTAGCGAGCAGTACTTC. Translated: CASSLDTASEQYF.

This clonotype was seen only a few times. The genes are TRBV20-1 and TRBJ2-7, with no clear D. With the DNA end fitting TRBJ2-5 better, the J assignment may be wrong. Germline CDR1 and CDR2: DFQATT and SNEGSKA (reference sequence). This CDR3 is 13 amino acids long. This CDR3 is CSARWPPSETQYF. CDR3 in DNA: TGCAGTGCTAGGTGGCCCCCTTCGGAGACCCAGTACTTC.

This clonotype was counted at least ten times. The rearrangement links TRBV29-1 to TRBJ2-5; D is ambiguous. The CDR3 runs to 13 residues. Trimming pared 6 bases from V and 1 base from J, leaving 12 bases between. CDR1 and CDR2 (germline): SQVTM, ANQGSEA. The CDR3 reads CSVMNSVQETQYF. DNA for the CDR3: TGCAGCGTAATGAACTCGGTCCAAGAGACCCAGTACTTC. The entire variable domain, with the rest obtained from reference TRBV29-1 and TRBJ2-5, is as follows: SAVISQKPSRDICQRGTSLTIQCQVDSQVTMMFWYRQQPGQSLTLIATANQGSEATYESGFVIDKFPISRPNLTFSTLTVSNMSPEDSSIYLCSVMNSVQETQYFGPGTRLLVL.

The genes are TRBV19 and TRBJ1-2; the D is unclear. The V gene's germline CDR1 is LNHDA and CDR2 SQIVND (reference sequence). The CDR3 spans 13 residues. V was cut by 5 bases and J by 8 bases, with 15 bases left in between. CDR3: CASSDPGLQGYTF. In nucleotides, the CDR3 is TGTGCCAGTAGTGATCCTGGCCTCCAGGGCTACACCTTC.

This clonotype was observed a handful of times. The chain links TRBV19 to TRBJ2-1; tentatively, D is TRBD1 (6 bases). V was trimmed by 6 bases and J by 9 bases, leaving 18 bases between them. The CDR3 is 14 amino acids. The germline gives CDR1 LNHDA, CDR2 SQIVND (reference sequence). Here the CDR3 reads CASSIYRDIREQFF. The CDR3 region has the DNA TGTGCCAGTAGCATTTACCGGGACATCCGTGAGCAGTTCTTC.

This clonotype was counted between two and nine times. One junction end disagrees with the germline gene, perhaps due to a read error. This chain joins TRBV7-9 and TRBJ1-4; perhaps TRBD1 as D (5 bases). The CDR3 has 15 residues. The germline gives CDR1 SEHNR, CDR2 FQNEAQ (reference sequence). The CDR3: CAGSPSAGLGEKLFF. CDR3 in DNA: TGTGCCGGCAGCCCGTCCGCAGGGCTAGGTGAAAAACTGTTTTTT.

At least ten counts were recorded for this clonotype. This chain links TRBV7-2 with TRBJ2-7; 11 bases align to TRBD2. This CDR3 has 17 residues. The V segment lost 2 bases and the J segment 2 bases; nucleotides outside the gene matches: 8. The germline gives CDR1 SGHTA, CDR2 FQGNSA. The CDR3 nucleotides are TGTGCCAGCAGCTTACTTCTAGCGGGGGGTCGCCCCTACGAGCAGTACTTC. Its translation is CASSLLLAGGRPYEQYF.

This clonotype has a handful of counts. The gene calls are TRBV29-1 and TRBJ2-1; the D gene is possibly TRBD2 (6 bases). The CDR3 is 13 residues long. V was trimmed by 6 bases and J by 8 bases, leaving 17 bases between them. Germline values: CDR1 SQVTM, CDR2 ANQGSEA. The CDR3 nucleotides are TGCAGCGTCGCACCATTACTAGCCGATGAGCAGTTCTTC. Translation: CSVAPLLADEQFF.

CDR3 amino acids: CASSRGTVMNTEAFF. The CDR3 nucleotides are TGCGCCAGCAGCCGCGGGACGGTCATGAACACTGAAGCTTTCTTT. The V and J genes are TRBV5-1 and TRBJ1-1, with a tentative D call TRBD1 (5 bases). Trimming removed 4 bases at V and 0 bases at J, with 13 bases between. The germline V gene has CDR1 SGHRS and CDR2 YFSETQ. CDR3 length: 15 residues. The whole variable domain, remainder taken from reference TRBV5-1 and TRBJ1-1, is KAGVTQTPRYLIKTRGQQVTLSCSPISGHRSVSWYQQTPGQGLQFLFEYFSETQRNKGNFPGRFSGRQFSNSRSEMNVSTLELGDSALYLCASSRGTVMNTEAFFGQGTRLTVV.

The gene calls are TRBV28 and TRBJ2-7, with 9 bases that match TRBD1. V lost 5 bases and J lost 2; bases outside the gene matches: 4. The CDR3 sequence is 14 residues long. From germline, CDR1 is MDHEN and CDR2 SYDVKM. As DNA, the CDR3 is TGTGCCAGCAGTGCCACAGGGGGCCCCTACGAGCAGTACTTC. This codes for CASSATGGPYEQYF. The full variable domain, its missing parts supplied by reference TRBV28 and TRBJ2-7, is DVKVTQSSRYLVKRTGEKVFLECVQDMDHENMFWYRQDPGLGLRLIYFSYDVKMKEKGDIPEGYSVSREKKERFSLILESASTNQTSMYLCASSATGGPYEQYFGPGTRLTVT.

This clonotype was recorded a few times. This chain uses TRBV4-2 with TRBJ2-7; no clear D. Trimming removed 0 bases from V and 7 bases from J, with 22 bases in between. The length of the CDR3 is 17 residues. Germline V CDR1 and CDR2: LGHNA, YNFKEQ. CDR3 in amino acids: CASSQDFWEQFRWEQYF. For the CDR3, the DNA is TGTGCCAGCAGCCAAGATTTTTGGGAACAGTTTCGGTGGGAGCAGTACTTC.

The sample holds a few counts of this clonotype. V is TRBV7-9 and J is TRBJ2-5; TRBD1 aligns across 8 bases. CDR1 is SEHNR, CDR2 FQNEAQ, per germline (reference sequence). This CDR3 is built from 15 residues. The V segment lost 5 bases and the J segment 5 bases; nucleotides outside the gene matches: 10. The CDR3 here is CASSVGQGEVETQYF. The CDR3 DNA reads as TGTGCCAGCAGCGTCGGACAGGGAGAGGTGGAGACCCAGTACTTC. Based on the CDR3 plus reference TRBV7-9 and TRBJ2-5, the full variable domain is DTGVSQNPRHKITKRGQNVTFRCDPISEHNRLYWYRQTLGQGPEFLTYFQNEAQLEKSRLLSDRFSAERPKGSFSTLEIQRTEQGDSAMYLCASSVGQGEVETQYFGPGTRLLVL.

This clonotype was picked up a small number of times. The chain is built from TRBV29-1 and TRBJ2-7, with 8 bases lining up with TRBD1. Germline V gene sequence: CDR1 SQVTM, CDR2 ANQGSEA. This CDR3 has 13 residues. The junction had 7 bases not matched to a gene; V was cut back by 7 bases and J by 2 bases. For the CDR3, the DNA is TGCAGCGCCCGGACAGGGTCAACCTACGAGCAGTACTTC. It is translated as CSARTGSTYEQYF.

This clonotype was picked up a small number of times. V and J are TRBV3-1 and TRBJ1-2, with D possibly matching TRBD1 (6 bases). Trimming took 4 bases from V and 5 from J, leaving 17 bases between them. This CDR3 spans 15 amino acids. Germline lookup yields CDR1 LGHDT and CDR2 YNNKEL (reference sequence). For the CDR3, the DNA is TGTGCCAGCAGCCTTAGCGTGGCCAGGGGATATGGCTACACCTTC. It codes for CASSLSVARGYGYTF.

This clonotype was counted only a few times. The chain recombines TRBV27 with TRBJ1-1, with unresolved D. Trimming stripped 4 bases from V and 4 bases from J, with 13 bases between. The CDR3 covers 14 residues. CDR1 and CDR2 (germline): MNHEY, SMNVEV (reference sequence). In nucleotides, the CDR3 is TGTGCCAGCAGTTCTCAACCAATGGGCACTGAAGCTTTCTTT. Translated, it gives CASSSQPMGTEAFF.

There are a few counts of this clonotype. This sequence joins TRBV29-1 and TRBJ1-5, with 7 bases aligning to TRBD1. V lost 4 bases, J lost 2 bases, and 5 bases stayed unmatched. The CDR3 spans 14 residues. Germline CDR1 and CDR2: SQVTM and ANQGSEA. In nucleotides, the CDR3 is TGCAGCGTTGGTGTTGGACAGGGCAATCAGCCCCAGCATTTT. It codes for CSVGVGQGNQPQHF.